This passage covers 27 T cell receptor beta chains from one sample sequenced in a study of shared clonotypes between healthy human individuals. Here immunoSEQ multiplex PCR was the method, and the copy in TCRdb shows in-frame clones only, minus some. The sample comprises about 2 million clones, just under 95% of which are singletons, and 1.1% rests with the top ten. The naive CD8 fraction comprised CD45RO-negative cells positively selected for CCR7 and excluded terminally differentiated effector memory CD45RA+ cells. The sample was naive CD8+ T cells sorted from blood. These receptors were obtained from a man younger than 30 in good health.

This rearrangement joins TRBV13 to TRBJ1-2, with 7 bases identical to TRBD1. This CDR3 has 15 residues. V lost 5 bases, J lost 8 bases, and 14 bases stayed unmatched. Per germline, CDR1 PRHDT and CDR2 FYEKMQ (reference sequence). Written as DNA, the CDR3 is TGTGCCAGCAGCCCCCGGGACAGAGCGTCCCTAGGCTACACCTTC. Amino acid sequence: CASSPRDRASLGYTF.

This clone showed up just once. The identical CDR3 is also encoded by other nucleotide sequences in the sample. J is TRBJ1-1 and V is TRBV5-1; 7 positions match TRBD1. CDR1 SGHRS and CDR2 YFSETQ come from the germline V gene. This CDR3 has 13 amino acids. J lost 7 bases, V lost 0 bases, and 3 bases had no gene match. CDR3 protein: CASSLAGDSEAFF. The CDR3 bases are TGCGCCAGCAGCTTGGCAGGGGACAGTGAAGCTTTCTTT.

Comments on this clone: The same CDR3 also results from other DNA sequences found in this sample. J is TRBJ1-6 and V is TRBV6-5, with D unclear. CDR1 is MNHEY, CDR2 SVGAGI, per germline. V lost 0 bases, J lost 0 bases, and 3 bases lay in between. The CDR3 loop spans 15 amino acids. The CDR3 DNA is TGTGCCAGCAGTTACTCCAGCTCCTATAATTCACCCCTCCACTTT. Protein: CASSYSSSYNSPLHF.

On this clone: This sample also contains other DNA sequences that code for the same CDR3. This chain uses TRBV9 with TRBJ2-3, with D possibly called TRBD1 or TRBD2 (5 bases each). The CDR3 totals 15 residues. Germline CDR1 is SGDLS and CDR2 is YYNGEE. The V end was cut by 3 bases, the J end by 3 bases, with 14 bases between. CDR3 loop: CASSAGTGRTDTQYF. As DNA, the CDR3 is TGTGCCAGCAGCGCGGGAACAGGTAGGACAGATACGCAGTATTTT.

The chain links TRBV4-3 to TRBJ1-1; 8 nucleotides line up with TRBD1. V shed 4 bases, J shed 5 bases, and the junction held 12 bases outside the gene matches. The CDR3 has 16 amino acids. Germline lookup yields CDR1 LGHNA and CDR2 YSLEER. The CDR3 region is CASSRGQGVGSTEAFF. CDR3 coding DNA: TGCGCCAGCAGCCGCGGACAGGGTGTCGGGTCGACTGAAGCTTTCTTT.

In this sample, this clone turned up once. The V and J genes are TRBV2 and TRBJ1-5; D is ambiguous. The CDR3 runs 13 residues. The germline V gene encodes CDR1 SNHLY and CDR2 FYNNEI. The V end lost 8 bases, the J end lost 0 bases, and 8 bases lay between the germline ends. The CDR3 protein is CASDLYSNQPQHF. Written as DNA, the CDR3 is TGTGCCAGCGACCTCTATAGCAATCAGCCCCAGCATTTT.

The sample holds one count of this clone. This CDR3 is also generated by other DNA sequences in the sample. The chain is built from TRBV19 and TRBJ2-1, with D possibly matching TRBD1 (5 bases). There are 15 residues in the CDR3. Germline-derived CDR1 and CDR2 are LNHDA and SQIVND (reference sequence). Trimming stripped 2 bases from V and 4 bases from J, with 12 bases between. The CDR3 spells CASSISGIGYNEQFF. CDR3 coding DNA: TGTGCCAGTAGTATATCAGGGATCGGGTACAATGAGCAGTTCTTC.

The rearrangement uses TRBV5-6 and TRBJ2-1, with TRBD1 matching over 7 bases. Germline loops: CDR1 SGHDT, CDR2 YYEEEE. The trim removed 4 bases at V and 13 bases at J, leaving 5 bases unmatched. The CDR3 is made up of 11 amino acids. This CDR3 is CASSGTAHQFF. CDR3 sequence (DNA): TGTGCCAGCAGCGGGACAGCCCATCAGTTCTTC.

The chain links TRBV7-6 to TRBJ1-3; D is ambiguous. Germline V gene data show CDR1 as SGHVS and CDR2 as FNYEAQ. Deletions cut 1 base from V and 0 bases from J, with 7 bases between. The CDR3 extends over 15 amino acids. For the CDR3, the DNA is TGTGCCAGCAGCTTAGAAAGGATCTCTGGAAACACCATATATTTT. It codes for CASSLERISGNTIYF.

The chain joins TRBV19 to TRBJ2-5; D not certain. Germline V gene lookup returns CDR1 LNHDA and CDR2 SQIVND (reference sequence). Trimming took off 6 bases at V and 1 base at J, with 9 bases between the two ends. The CDR3 has 13 residues. The CDR3 DNA is TGTGCCAGTAGGACGGCGTCCCAAGAGACCCAGTACTTC. The encoded protein is CASRTASQETQYF.

This chain connects TRBV28 to TRBJ2-5; 8 bases match TRBD1. The CDR3 covers 13 residues. The germline CDR1 and CDR2 sequences are MDHEN and SYDVKM. The V segment lost 8 bases and the J segment 4 bases; nucleotides outside the gene matches: 6. CDR3 coding DNA: TGTGCCAGCCAGACAGGGGTTCTAGAGACCCAGTACTTC. This codes for CASQTGVLETQYF.

As for this clone: Additional DNA sequences in this sample encode the identical CDR3. This chain uses TRBV5-6 with TRBJ2-1; D gene ambiguous. CDR1 is SGHDT and CDR2 is YYEEEE in the germline V gene. The V end lost 0 bases, the J end lost 2 bases, and 3 bases lay between the germline ends. The CDR3 is 13 amino acids. The CDR3 sequence is CASSLGTYNEQFF. The CDR3 nucleotides read TGTGCCAGCAGCTTGGGGACCTACAATGAGCAGTTCTTC.

The chain uses TRBV11-3 and TRBJ1-1; D perhaps matches TRBD1 (5 bases). This CDR3 is 14 amino acids long. V was pared by 1 base and J by 7 bases, with 13 bases between. Germline V gene data show CDR1 as SGHNT and CDR2 as YENEEA. The chain's CDR3 is CASSLGRGRGEAFF. The CDR3 nucleotides read TGTGCCAGCAGCTTAGGTCGGGGAAGGGGTGAAGCTTTCTTT.

As regards this clone: Germline is not matched at one junction end, which may reflect a read error. The V call is TRBV7-7, the J call TRBJ2-7; 7 bases agree with TRBD1. Germline V gives CDR1 SSHAT, CDR2 FNYEAQ (reference sequence). The CDR3 spans 15 residues. CDR3 residues: CASSYRQGPSYEQYF. The CDR3 DNA follows: TGTGCTAGCAGCTATAGACAGGGCCCCTCCTACGAGCAGTACTTC.

This clone was observed a single time. The V gene is TRBV7-9, the J gene TRBJ2-2; 9 positions agree with TRBD1. Germline V CDR1 and CDR2: SEHNR, FQNEAQ (reference sequence). With V trimmed by 3 bases and J by 4 bases, 6 bases remained unmatched. There are 16 residues in the CDR3. CDR3 residues: CASSLTGTGSTGELFF. The CDR3 DNA is TGTGCCAGCAGCTTGACCGGGACAGGGTCCACCGGGGAGCTGTTTTTT.

The chain uses TRBV4-1 and TRBJ1-2; tentatively, D is TRBD1 (6 bases). The V and J ends lost 0 bases and 5 bases respectively, with 10 bases between them. The germline V gene has CDR1 MGHRA and CDR2 YSYEKL. CDR3 length: 14 residues. The CDR3 nucleotides are TGCGCCAGCAGCCAAGATGGGGGCGCTTATGGCTACACCTTC. Amino acids: CASSQDGGAYGYTF.

This chain joins TRBV12-2 and TRBJ2-7. TRBV12-2 is designated a pseudogene. The CDR3 runs 14 residues. The CDR3 here is CASRKGRSTYEQYF. The CDR3 DNA follows: TGTGCAAGTCGAAAGGGCAGGTCGACCTACGAGCAGTACTTC.

The chain couples TRBV4-1 to TRBJ2-7, with 11 bases matching TRBD2. Germline lookup yields CDR1 MGHRA and CDR2 YSYEKL. CDR3 length: 15 amino acids. The V gene end was trimmed by 4 bases and the J gene end by 2 bases; junction bases not matched to a gene: 4. CDR3 DNA: TGCGCCAGCAGCCCTCTACTAGCGGGAGCCTACGAGCAGTACTTC. This codes for CASSPLLAGAYEQYF.

The rearrangement joins TRBV6-6 to TRBJ2-7; D gene ambiguous. This CDR3 spans 13 amino acids. In germline, CDR1 is MNHNY, CDR2 SVGAGI (reference sequence). The V and J ends lost 4 bases and 4 bases respectively, with 11 bases between them. The CDR3 sequence: CASSFLTLYEQYF. CDR3 bases: TGTGCCAGCAGTTTTCTAACCTTGTACGAGCAGTACTTC.

This clone was detected once. The rearrangement joins TRBV5-5 to TRBJ2-7; D is undetermined. The length of the CDR3 is 13 residues. CDR1 and CDR2 from the germline V gene are SGHKS and YYEKEE (reference sequence). V was shortened by 6 bases and J by 6 bases, with 16 bases between the two germline ends. CDR3 sequence: CASNLEYGPEQYF. The CDR3 DNA is TGTGCCAGCAACCTTGAGTATGGGCCCGAGCAGTACTTC.

This chain joins TRBV11-2 and TRBJ1-1; possibly TRBD1 for D (5 bases). The CDR3 loop spans 14 amino acids. Germline V lookup: CDR1 SGHAT, CDR2 FQNNGV. V was trimmed by 0 bases and J by 10 bases, leaving 15 bases between them. CDR3 sequence: CASSLEGAFGGAFF. In DNA form, the CDR3 reads TGTGCCAGCAGCTTAGAAGGGGCGTTCGGCGGAGCTTTCTTT.

The chain has TRBV11-2 and TRBJ2-4; D is ambiguous. This CDR3 region has 13 residues. V lost 1 base to trimming and J lost 5 bases, with 6 bases between them. The germline CDR1 and CDR2 sequences are SGHAT and FQNNGV. For the CDR3, the DNA is TGTGCCAGCAGCTTAGTCCGGGAAAACATTCAGTACTTC. Protein: CASSLVRENIQYF.

This chain uses TRBV11-2 with TRBJ1-2; 7 nucleotides line up with TRBD1. The J segment lost 7 bases and the V segment lost 2 bases, leaving 7 bases of the junction unmatched. The CDR3 is 14 amino acids. Germline CDR1 SGHAT, CDR2 FQNNGV. The CDR3 region is CASSLTGEAGGYTF. The CDR3 coding sequence is TGTGCCAGCAGCTTAACAGGGGAAGCTGGTGGCTACACCTTC. Using reference TRBV11-2 and TRBJ1-2 for the parts outside the CDR3, the full variable domain is EAGVAQSPRYKIIEKRQSVAFWCNPISGHATLYWYQQILGQGPKLLIQFQNNGVVDDSQLPKDRFSAERLKGVDSTLKIQPAKLEDSAVYLCASSLTGEAGGYTFGSGTRLTVV.

V and J are TRBV11-1 and TRBJ2-5; D is possibly TRBD1 (6 bases). V lost 1 base to trimming and J lost 1 base, with 16 bases between them. The CDR3 sequence is 17 residues long. Germline-derived CDR1 and CDR2 are SGHAT and FQDESV (reference sequence). The chain's CDR3 is CASSLEGPRQAQETQYF. For the CDR3, the DNA is TGTGCCAGCAGCTTAGAAGGTCCCCGACAGGCCCAAGAGACCCAGTACTTC.

The CDR3: CSVGTSGGTDTQYF. The DNA of the CDR3 is TGCAGCGTTGGAACTAGCGGGGGCACAGATACGCAGTATTTT. The gene calls are TRBV29-1 and TRBJ2-3; 10 positions agree with TRBD2. CDR1 is SQVTM and CDR2 is ANQGSEA in the germline V gene. The J segment lost 1 base and the V segment lost 4 bases, leaving 2 bases of the junction unmatched. CDR3 length equals 14 residues.

The rearrangement links TRBV19 to TRBJ1-4; no clear D. CDR1 and CDR2 (germline): LNHDA, SQIVND (reference sequence). V lost 3 bases, J lost 6 bases, and 8 bases lay in between. The CDR3 has 13 residues. CDR3 sequence: CASSILLDEKLFF. Written as DNA, the CDR3 is TGTGCCAGTAGTATCCTTTTGGATGAAAAACTGTTTTTT.

The rearrangement uses TRBV4-1 and TRBJ2-1; no reliable D call. Trimming left V 3 bases short and J 7 bases short, with 13 bases between. The CDR3 is made up of 14 amino acids. Germline V CDR1 and CDR2: MGHRA, YSYEKL. The CDR3 DNA follows: TGCGCCAGCAGCCAGACGGACGGATGGAATGAGCAGTTCTTC. Translated: CASSQTDGWNEQFF.